These T cell receptor beta chains were read from a single sample in a study of shared clonotypes between healthy human individuals. Clones were sequenced by immunoSEQ multiplex PCR, and TCRdb holds only the in-frame ones, with some missing. The data show around 1.6 million clones, approximately 98% seen once. Sequencing used naive CD4+ T cells sorted from blood. These receptors all stem from a man in his thirties or forties in good health. Both conserved end residues are part of each CDR3. A D gene is named only where the DNA matches it firmly. Only some rows state a clone size, as once, few, many or a class for expanded clones.

CDR3aa | CDR3nt | v_gene | d_gene | j_gene | abundance
CASVGPSPYEQYF | TGTGCCAGCGTGGGACCCTCGCCCTACGAGCAGTACTTC | TRBV7-8 | . | TRBJ2-7 | .
CASSQVRGRDFRRYTF | TGCGCCAGCAGCCAAGTGCGGGGGCGAGATTTTCGACGCTACACCTTC | TRBV4-1 | . | TRBJ1-2 | .
CASSPGLAGVSAGELFF | TGTGCCAGCTCACCAGGACTAGCGGGAGTGTCGGCCGGGGAGCTGTTTTTT | TRBV18 | TRBD2 | TRBJ2-2 | once
CASSISLYPYGYTF | TGTGCCAGTAGTATCTCCCTTTACCCCTATGGCTACACCTTC | TRBV19 | . | TRBJ1-2 | .
CSVAAYYFGEDTQYF | TGCAGCGTTGCGGCGTATTATTTCGGGGAGGATACGCAGTATTTT | TRBV29-1 | . | TRBJ2-3 | .
CASSGAGDLSTDTQYF | TGCGCCAGCAGTGGGGCGGGAGACCTTAGCACAGATACGCAGTATTTT | TRBV10-1 | TRBD2 | TRBJ2-3 | .
CASSLSGANVLTF | TGTGCCAGCAGCTTGTCTGGGGCCAACGTCCTGACTTTC | TRBV11-1 | . | TRBJ2-6 | .
CASSLRPTSGITDTQYF | TGTGCCAGCAGTTTAAGACCGACTAGCGGGATCACAGATACGCAGTATTTT | TRBV27 | TRBD2 | TRBJ2-3 | .
CASSLGGTGTQYF | TGTGCCAGCAGCTTAGGGGGGACTGGGACCCAGTACTTC | TRBV7-6 | . | TRBJ2-5 | .
CASSDRDRAYNEQFF | TGTGCCAGCAGTGACCGGGACAGGGCCTACAATGAGCAGTTCTTC | TRBV6-1 | TRBD1 | TRBJ2-1 | .